This T cell receptor beta chain appears in the sequencing data of a study of T cells expressing NK-cell markers. Study at large: Cells sorted as CD3+CD56+NKG2C+, CD3+CD56+NKG2C- and CD3+CD56-NKG2C+ T cells supplied the TCR beta repertoires. With respect to HCMV, most of the eight sequenced donors were seropositive, and one was seronegative. Study outcomes and limitations: Dominant NKG2C+ clonotypes in a handful of donors made up about 1.0-7.5% of CD8+ T cells. The study found these clonotypes also leading the CD3+CD56-NKG2C+ fraction in a few donors.

TCRdb reprocessed the 5' RACE reads, keeping one entry per CDR3 protein, no DNA. The repertoire table contains a few hundred thousand distinct CDR3 sequences. As regards this clonotype: The antigen is not known.

The receptor was isolated from a man aged 18 to 29 in good health. The sequencing sample was made of blood T cells: a sorted CD56 or NKG2C T cell subset, CD4+ or CD8+ T cells, or bulk PBMC T cells (not recorded which).

The CDR3 reads CASSRLRGREETQYF. The chain carries TRBV5-1 and TRBJ2-5; TCRdb picks TRBD1, but there is no DNA to check that call. CDR1 and CDR2 (germline): SGHRS, YFSETQ. The CDR3 has 15 residues.